This entry lists 6 T cell receptor beta chains sequenced from one sample in a study of T cells in Graves' hyperthyroidism and ophthalmopathy. What was amplified from RNA transcripts were TCR beta CDR3 regions. Researchers ran a first-round RT-PCR on the TCR CDR3 using the HTBI primer set. TCRdb called the multiplex PCR reads again in MiXCR, with one record for every CDR3 protein. The sample includes 300,000 to 450,000 distinct CDR3 sequences, around 25% of them seen just once. Sequencing input: blood. The origin of the receptors is a man between 50 and 59 years old with Graves' hyperthyroidism.

In its sample, this clonotype was seen many times. The chain carries TRBV28 and TRBJ2-1; 7 bases match TRBD1. In germline, CDR1 is MDHEN, CDR2 SYDVKM. The CDR3 is 15 amino acids. J lost 7 bases, V lost 7 bases, and 13 bases had no gene match. For the CDR3, the DNA is TGTGCCAGCACCCCCTACCGGGACAGCAAAAATGAGCAGTTCTTC. Encoded protein: CASTPYRDSKNEQFF.

This clonotype was counted between two and nine times. This sequence joins TRBV9 and TRBJ2-2; 8 positions agree with TRBD1. This CDR3 has 14 amino acids. V lost 3 bases to trimming and J lost 7 bases; unmatched junction nucleotides: 5. Germline CDR1 reads SGDLS; CDR2 reads YYNGEE. The CDR3 nucleotides are TGTGCCAGCAGCGCCGGACAGGGCAGCGGGGAGCTGTTTTTT. Amino acids: CASSAGQGSGELFF.

The chain combines TRBV29-1 with TRBJ2-2; D is perhaps TRBD1 or TRBD2 (5 bases each). Trimming stripped 7 bases from V and 1 base from J, with 10 bases between. The CDR3 covers 13 residues. Germline CDR1 SQVTM, CDR2 ANQGSEA. CDR3 bases: TGCAGCGCCGAGAGGGGGAACACCGGGGAGCTGTTTTTT. The encoded protein is CSAERGNTGELFF.

The table lists this clonotype with a few counts. The J gene is TRBJ2-7, the V gene TRBV6-2 or TRBV6-3; 8 nucleotides align to TRBD1. With V trimmed by 6 bases and J by 2 bases, 6 bases remained unmatched. The CDR3 has 14 residues. Germline V gene sequence: CDR1 MNHEY, CDR2 SVGEGT. The CDR3 spells CASRSGTGTYEQYF. The CDR3 coding sequence is TGTGCCAGCAGGTCCGGGACAGGCACCTACGAGCAGTACTTC.

This clonotype has just a few counts. The chain links TRBV11-2 to TRBJ2-1; D might be TRBD2 (5 bases). The V end lost 1 base, the J end lost 7 bases, and 17 bases lay between the germline ends. The CDR3 totals 16 residues. From germline, CDR1 is SGHAT and CDR2 FQNNGV. The CDR3: CASSLARSLGGNEQFF. CDR3 bases: TGTGCCAGCAGCTTAGCGAGGTCACTAGGTGGTAATGAGCAGTTCTTC.

The V call is TRBV24-1, the J call TRBJ1-5; no clear D gene. The CDR3 extends over 14 amino acids. Germline V gives CDR1 KGHDR, CDR2 SFDVKD. Deletions cut 0 bases from V and 6 bases from J, with 8 bases between. CDR3 residues: CATSDLSGTQPQHF. Written as DNA, the CDR3 is TGTGCCACCAGTGATTTGTCGGGTACTCAGCCCCAGCATTTT.